The clone carrying this T cell receptor beta chain showed up just a few times. Its antigen is as yet unknown. The data derive from a study of T cells after yellow fever vaccination. Study-wide findings and caveats: Within FACS-sorted repertoires, abundant clonotypes contaminating from the bulk population could be present. Post-booster repertoires again held most primary-vaccination clones (roughly 95% CD4, about 90% CD8).

Generation of TCR cDNA used 5'RACE template switching (which added a universal primer site and UMIs). From the 5' RACE reads, TCRdb called clonotypes with MiXCR, one entry per CDR3 protein. The table has 510,000 or so distinct CDR3 sequences, about 19% seen once. The length of the CDR3 is 14 residues. From germline, CDR1 is SGHNT and CDR2 YYREEE (reference sequence). Trimming took off 4 bases at V and 4 bases at J, with 15 bases between the two ends. The genes are TRBV5-4 and TRBJ2-7; weak D call: TRBD2 (7 bases). The clonotype was recovered from a man aged 30 to 39 who received the YFV17D yellow fever vaccine. Sequencing used PBMCs, obtained 15 days after the yellow fever booster vaccination. CDR3 loop: CASSTGGQSYEQYF. The CDR3 nucleotides read TGTGCCAGCAGCACGGGGGGACAATCATACGAGCAGTACTTC.